These T cell receptor beta chains were read from a single sample in a study of blood T cell repertoires in COVID-19. The table came from immunoSEQ multiplex PCR; TCRdb's copy has only in-frame clones and leaves some out. Among about 90,000 clones, about 82% were seen once, and the ten largest hold nearly 3.5%. Sequencing was carried out using peripheral blood. All receptors derive from a man over 45 with acute or convalescent COVID-19. Both conserved end residues are part of each CDR3. A D gene is named only where the DNA matches it firmly. The size field is filled for only some rows; it gives once, few, many or a size class.

TRBV30	-	13	TRBD1	TRBJ1-1	TGTGCCTGGGAGGGACAGTGGTACGAAGGAGCTTTCTTT	CAWEGQWYEGAFF
TRBV10-2	-	15	TRBD2	TRBJ2-7	TGCGCCAGCCGAGCGGGGGACACTTTGTCCTACGAGCAGTACTTC	CASRAGDTLSYEQYF
TRBV4-2	-	15	TRBD1	TRBJ2-2	TGTGCCAGCAGCCTCGGGACAGGGGTGACCGGGGAGCTGTTTTTT	CASSLGTGVTGELFF
TRBV6-5	-	13	TRBD1	TRBJ1-2	TGTGCCAGCAGTCTGAACAAGGACAGGGCCTACACCTTC	CASSLNKDRAYTF
TRBV6-5	-	14	-	TRBJ2-3	TGTGCCAGCAAGTGGGGAGAGAGCACAGATACGCAGTATTTT	CASKWGESTDTQYF
TRBV7-2	-	16	TRBD2	TRBJ2-7	TGTGCCAGCAGCTTCGCAGATACTAGCGGTCTCTACGAGCAGTACTTC	CASSFADTSGLYEQYF
TRBV24-1	-	15	TRBD1	TRBJ1-2	TGTGCCACCAGTGATTCCCACAGGGGGCGAGGAGGCTACACCTTC	CATSDSHRGRGGYTF
TRBV28	-	14	TRBD1	TRBJ1-2	TGTGCCAGCAGCTACAACAGGGGGCTAAGTGGCTACACCTTC	CASSYNRGLSGYTF
TRBV10-3	-	14	-	TRBJ2-7	TGTGCCATCAGTGAGCCGGGGGACGGCTACGAGCAGTACTTC	CAISEPGDGYEQYF
TRBV7-9	-	15	TRBD1	TRBJ1-2	TGTGCCAGCAGCTACCCGGACAGGGTACGAGAAGGCTACACCTTC	CASSYPDRVREGYTF
TRBV2	few	13	-	TRBJ1-2	TGTGCCAGCAGTGCGGCGGAGAACTATGGCTACACCTTC	CASSAAENYGYTF
TRBV10-2	-	15	TRBD2	TRBJ2-1	TGCGCCAGCAGTGACAGCGGGGGAATTTACAATGAGCAGTTCTTC	CASSDSGGIYNEQFF
TRBV18	once	15	-	TRBJ2-7	TGTGCCAGCCACGGGTTGGCTAGGGACACGGGGGAGCAGTACTTC	CASHGLARDTGEQYF
TRBV6-5	-	15	-	TRBJ2-5	TGTGCCAGCAGTTACTCTTCGGGGCGGGGTTGGACCCAGTACTTC	CASSYSSGRGWTQYF
TRBV6-2/TRBV6-3	few	14	TRBD1	TRBJ1-2	TGTGCCAGCAGTTACGGGACAGTTCCTTATGGCTACACCTTC	CASSYGTVPYGYTF
TRBV27	-	13	-	TRBJ2-5	TGTGCCAGCAAAAGCCTGTACCAAGAGACCCAGTACTTC	CASKSLYQETQYF
TRBV6-5	-	14	TRBD1	TRBJ1-2	TGTGCCAGCAGTCCCGGGACAGGGGTCTATGGCTACACCTTC	CASSPGTGVYGYTF
TRBV16	-	16	TRBD1	TRBJ2-5	TGTGCCAGCAGCCAACCCGACAGGGAATTGAAAGAGACCCAGTACTTC	CASSQPDRELKETQYF
TRBV10-2	-	13	-	TRBJ2-1	TGCGCCAGCAGAAATATCAGGGGAAATGAGCAGTTCTTC	CASRNIRGNEQFF
TRBV5-1	-	16	TRBD2	TRBJ2-1	TGCGCCAGCAACTTTAGGGCTAGCGGGGCAGACAATGAGCAGTTCTTC	CASNFRASGADNEQFF
TRBV10-3	-	15	TRBD1	TRBJ2-7	TGTGCCATCAGTGGGGGACAGGGGGCGCCTTACGAGCAGTACTTC	CAISGGQGAPYEQYF
TRBV5-4	-	16	TRBD1	TRBJ1-6	TGTGCCAGCAGCTCCACGCGGACAGGGGTATTGGCACCCCTCCACTTT	CASSSTRTGVLAPLHF
TRBV27	-	13	-	TRBJ2-3	TGTGCCAGCAGTCCACTAACCACAGATACGCAGTATTTT	CASSPLTTDTQYF
TRBV7-9	-	16	-	TRBJ1-3	TGTGCCAGCAGCTTCGGTGACAGAAACTCTGGAAACACCATATATTTT	CASSFGDRNSGNTIYF
TRBV4-1	-	15	-	TRBJ2-7	TGCGCCAGCAGCCAAGGGACTCTAAGCTCCTACGAGCAGTACTTC	CASSQGTLSSYEQYF
TRBV27	-	14	-	TRBJ2-5	TGTGCCAGCAGTTTATCTCGGACAGTTGTGGCCCAGTACTTC	CASSLSRTVVAQYF
TRBV27	-	16	TRBD2	TRBJ2-1	TGTGCCAGCAGTCCATCGACTAGCGGGAGGATGAGCGAGCAGTTCTTC	CASSPSTSGRMSEQFF
TRBV7-6	once	15	-	TRBJ1-6	TGTGCCAGCAGCTTAGAGGAGAGCTATAATTCACCCCTCCACTTT	CASSLEESYNSPLHF
TRBV4-3	-	12	-	TRBJ2-7	TGCGCCAGCAGCCAAGATACGGGTATAGAGTACTTC	CASSQDTGIEYF
TRBV12-3/TRBV12-4	-	13	TRBD1	TRBJ2-7	TGTGCCAGCAGTCCAGGGGGCCACTACGAGCAGTACTTC	CASSPGGHYEQYF
TRBV7-2	-	14	-	TRBJ2-7	TGTGCCAGCAGCTTATCCTCCCGAACATACGAGCAGTACTTC	CASSLSSRTYEQYF
TRBV28	-	15	TRBD2	TRBJ2-1	TGTGCCAGCAGGGGAGCGGGAGGGGGGTACAATGAGCAGTTCTTC	CASRGAGGGYNEQFF
TRBV5-1	-	13	-	TRBJ1-1	TGCGCCAGCAGCTTGGAAACAGGGACTGAAGCTTTCTTT	CASSLETGTEAFF
TRBV6-5	-	16	TRBD2	TRBJ2-1	TGTGCCAGCAGTTACTCAGATAGCGGGAGGGCCTATGAGCAGTTCTTC	CASSYSDSGRAYEQFF
TRBV5-4	-	13	-	TRBJ1-2	TGTGCCAGCAGCTTAATTGACAAATATGGCTACACCTTC	CASSLIDKYGYTF